This TCR beta chain was sequenced in a study of T cells after yellow fever vaccination (dated 2019 in TCRdb). In terms of the full investigation: Memory subsets (EM, EMRA, CM and Tscm) were sorted on a BD FACS Aria III using CD3, CD45RA, CCR7 and CD95 staining. Libraries from fractions with low cell numbers were prepared with the SMART-Seq v4 Ultra Low Input RNA kit. To track T-cell clones before and after primary and booster YFV17D yellow fever vaccination, bulk TCR alpha and beta repertoires were sequenced longitudinally. The cohort comprised two healthy male donors, one aged 18 to 30 and one aged 30 to 40 years. Blood was drawn at multiple timepoints before and after primary and secondary immunization, with bulk PBMC replicates and cell subsets isolated. Memory subsets were sorted on days 0, 15 and 45 and at 18 months following primary vaccination, and on days 0, 15 and 45 following the 30-year booster. Results the study describes overall, beyond this receptor: The secondary T-cell response was weaker than the primary response but faster, peaking on day 5 instead of day 15. Most clones expanded after primary vaccination (96% of CD4 and 70% to 90% of CD8) were re-detected after the booster, suggesting that broad memory maintenance occurred. A small fraction of clonotypes showed up in both the CD4 and CD8 compartments, probably as a result of convergent recombination. Because only a couple of donors were included in the study, the extent to which the findings can be generalized is limited. On day 0, almost all vaccine-responding clonotypes were below detection in the sorted memory subsets. Computational filtering was required because FACS-sorted repertoires could contain abundant contaminating clonotypes from the bulk population.

This clonotype was picked up many times. Qualities for individual bases were not recorded, and no much larger clone is one base off. CDR1 is given as KGHDR and CDR2 as SFDVKD, both from the germline V gene. V loses 9 bases of germline sequence and J loses 1 base, and the interval between the two ends is 12 bases. Measured from the cysteine to the phenylalanine, the CDR3 is 14 residues long. Solely the CDR3 DNA is kept, with 42 bases framed from the first base. TCR cDNA was synthesized by 5'RACE template switching, through which a universal primer site and unique molecular identifiers were introduced. Priming for cDNA synthesis came from both the TCR alpha and TCR beta constant segments. Library amplification used two PCR steps, and the second PCR step added sample barcodes and sequencing adapters. Sequencing of the libraries was done on either Illumina HiSeq 2500 (2x100 bp) or NovaSeq (2x150 bp). The original pipeline was this. Reads were demultiplexed and collapsed into UMI consensus sequences with MIGEC, and V(D)J alignment was performed with MiXCR. Vaccine-responding clonotypes were identified with edgeR using replicate PBMC samples, with FDR below 0.01 and a log2 fold change above 5 up to day 15 being required. Bulk clonotypes were assigned CD4 or CD8 identity according to which sequenced CD4 or CD8 repertoire held them at higher abundance. To estimate how each clone was distributed across memory phenotypes, clonotype frequencies in memory subsets were weighted by the numbers of FACS-sorted cells. TCRdb trimmed public reads at Q25 via fastp, called clones via MiXCR and kept in-frame beta chains. Every CDR3 protein is listed once, alongside the most common genes and DNA of its rows. The V and J calls, along with clone size, are taken from TCRdb and not from the paper's own processing. A total of over 35,000 distinct CDR3 sequences appear in this sample, over 5.5% of them only once. The ten largest clonotypes hold 10% of the sample.

The sample's treatment or condition label, decoded: live attenuated yellow fever vaccine strain. A standard Ficoll-Paque protocol was used to isolate PBMCs from peripheral blood. The RNeasy Micro Kit was used to extract RNA from sorted memory subsets. Recombination connected TRBV24-1 to TRBJ2-1; TRBD2 might be the D gene, on 6 matching bases. Source: PBMCs, either bulk or a sorted T-cell subset (CD4+, CD8+, memory, or dextramer-sorted; not recorded which), taken 45 days after the yellow fever booster vaccination. The receptor was isolated from a man aged 25 to 45 who received the YFV17D yellow fever vaccine. For the CDR3, the sequence is CATQRRESYNEQFF. The DNA sequence reads TGTGCCACCCAGCGGCGGGAATCCTACAATGAGCAGTTCTTC.